A single sample gave rise to the 30 T cell receptor beta chains below, sequenced in a study of beta chain features in type 1 diabetes. Notes on the study in general: Moderate but significant shortening of TCRB CDR3s was recorded in all four CD4+ subsets from Type 1 diabetes patients.

Expressed TCRB transcripts got sequenced, as all isolated RNA was reverse transcribed. The table came from immunoSEQ multiplex PCR; TCRdb's copy has only in-frame clones and leaves some out. The table includes 150,000 to 200,000 clones, around 8.4% detected once. Their antigens remain unidentified. The sequenced material came from central memory CD4+ T cells from blood. The receptor source for this set is a woman younger than 35 with type 1 diabetes.

There are a few counts of this clone. The J gene is TRBJ2-3, the V gene TRBV5-1; 7 positions agree with TRBD2. Germline V gene data show CDR1 as SGHRS and CDR2 as YFSETQ. Trimming took 2 bases from V and 1 from J; bases not matched to a gene: 10. CDR3 length: 17 amino acids. In DNA form, the CDR3 reads TGCGCCAGCAGCTTAATGGCCGGCCGGGGGGGCACAGATACGCAGTATTTT. Encoded protein: CASSLMAGRGGTDTQYF.

Only one count was recorded for this clone. The chain recombines TRBV11-3 with TRBJ2-2, with 9 bases identical to TRBD2. Trimming at V came to 5 bases and at J to 4 bases, leaving 11 bases not matched to a gene. Looked up from germline, CDR1 is SGHNT and CDR2 is YENEEA. This CDR3 comprises 17 residues. CDR3 loop: CASSRLSRGGVTGELFF. For the CDR3, the DNA is TGTGCCAGCAGCAGACTCTCGCGGGGGGGAGTCACCGGGGAGCTGTTTTTT.

A few counts support this clone. The chain couples TRBV6-6 to TRBJ1-5; the D gene is possibly TRBD1 (5 bases). This CDR3 has 9 residues. V dropped 8 bases and J dropped 12 bases, with 8 bases sitting between them. The V gene's germline CDR1 is MNHNY and CDR2 SVGAGI (reference sequence). In DNA, the CDR3 is TGTGCCAGCGGGGGGGTCCAGCATTTT. This gives the protein CASGGVQHF.

This clone has more than one count but fewer than ten. The chain uses TRBV5-1 and TRBJ2-2; tentatively, D is TRBD1 (5 bases). Germline CDR1 SGHRS, CDR2 YFSETQ. Trimming shortened V by 2 bases and J by 3 bases, and 11 bases separated the two germline ends. The CDR3 totals 15 residues. CDR3 protein: CASSFQGFDTGELFF. The CDR3 nucleotides read TGCGCCAGCAGCTTCCAGGGTTTCGACACCGGGGAGCTGTTTTTT. Looking up the rest from reference TRBV5-1 and TRBJ2-2 gives the full variable domain: KAGVTQTPRYLIKTRGQQVTLSCSPISGHRSVSWYQQTPGQGLQFLFEYFSETQRNKGNFPGRFSGRQFSNSRSEMNVSTLELGDSALYLCASSFQGFDTGELFFGEGSRLTVL.

This clone was seen a handful of times. The chain uses TRBV2 and TRBJ2-3; 8 nucleotides agree with TRBD2. This CDR3 contains 14 residues. Trimming at V came to 3 bases and at J to 6 bases, leaving 5 bases not matched to a gene. Germline V CDR1 and CDR2: SNHLY, FYNNEI. In DNA form, the CDR3 reads TGTGCCAGCAGTGATACGGGGGGGCCCGATACGCAGTATTTT. As protein: CASSDTGGPDTQYF.

This clone was seen only a few times. V is TRBV6-5 and J is TRBJ2-7; TRBD1 agrees at 12 bases. V lost 7 bases and J lost 7; bases outside the gene matches: 5. CDR1 is MNHEY and CDR2 is SVGAGI in the germline V gene. The CDR3 consists of 13 residues. CDR3 residues: CASTGQGAGEQYF. The CDR3, as DNA: TGTGCCAGCACGGGACAGGGGGCCGGGGAGCAGTACTTC.

The sample holds a few counts of this clone. J is TRBJ1-4 and V is TRBV11-2, with TRBD1 identical over 9 bases. CDR1 is SGHAT, CDR2 FQNNGV, per germline. J lost 8 bases, V lost 5 bases, and 15 bases had no gene match. The CDR3 totals 17 residues. The CDR3 region is CASSPGTGILNKEKLFF. The DNA of the CDR3 is TGTGCCAGCAGCCCCGGGACAGGGATTTTGAATAAGGAAAAACTGTTTTTT.

V is TRBV6-6 and J is TRBJ1-5, with D maybe TRBD1 (5 bases). Germline values: CDR1 MNHNY, CDR2 SVGAGI (reference sequence). The CDR3 contains 13 residues. V was pared by 11 bases and J by 6 bases, with 17 bases between. This CDR3 is CASYGGSGQPQHF. As DNA, the CDR3 is TGTGCCTCGTACGGGGGGTCCGGTCAGCCCCAGCATTTT.

This clone has a handful of counts. The chain uses TRBV11-2 and TRBJ2-5; D might be TRBD2 (6 bases). The CDR3 has 13 amino acids. CDR1 is SGHAT, CDR2 FQNNGV, per germline. With 5 bases removed from V and 2 bases from J, the gap between germline ends came to 9 bases. DNA for the CDR3: TGTGCCAGCAGCAACGGGACTCAAGAGACCCAGTACTTC. Its translation: CASSNGTQETQYF.

The chain couples TRBV28 to TRBJ2-1, with a tentative D call TRBD2 (6 bases). CDR3 length: 15 amino acids. CDR1 is MDHEN, CDR2 SYDVKM, per germline. Trimming left V 6 bases short and J 9 bases short, with 21 bases between. The CDR3 here is CASSVGGATSGEQFF. CDR3 in DNA: TGTGCCAGCAGCGTCGGCGGGGCCACGTCGGGTGAGCAGTTCTTC.

The chain recombines TRBV9 with TRBJ2-1, with 7 bases lining up with TRBD1. After removal of 0 bases from V and 0 bases from J, the junction contained 3 bases not matched to a gene. CDR3 length equals 16 residues. Per germline, CDR1 SGDLS and CDR2 YYNGEE. The CDR3 DNA sequence: TGTGCCAGCAGCGTAGGGACAGGTCACTCCTACAATGAGCAGTTCTTC. It yields the protein CASSVGTGHSYNEQFF.

The gene calls are TRBV19 and TRBJ2-1; 7 positions match TRBD2. V was clipped by 4 bases and J by 5 bases; unmatched bases: 17. CDR3 length: 18 residues. Germline assignment: CDR1 LNHDA and CDR2 SQIVND (reference sequence). The CDR3: CASSNPPGGSHGDNEQFF. The DNA for the CDR3 is TGTGCCAGTAGTAATCCCCCGGGCGGGAGCCACGGGGACAATGAGCAGTTCTTC. The full variable domain, with the rest looked up from reference TRBV19 and TRBJ2-1, is DGGITQSPKYLFRKEGQNVTLSCEQNLNHDAMYWYRQDPGQGLRLIYYSQIVNDFQKGDIAEGYSVSREKKESFPLTVTSAQKNPTAFYLCASSNPPGGSHGDNEQFFGPGTRLTVL.

This clone turned up a few times. The genes are TRBV6-6 and TRBJ2-3; D ambiguous. Germline V CDR1 and CDR2: MNHNY, SVGAGI (reference sequence). V gave up 10 bases and J gave up 3 bases, with 8 bases separating them. The CDR3 loop spans 11 amino acids. CDR3 DNA sequence: TGTGCCACTCGGGTTACAGATACGCAGTATTTT. Its protein product is CATRVTDTQYF.

This clone was counted once. The chain carries TRBV6-5 and TRBJ2-1; a possible D gene is TRBD2 (6 bases). The ends were cut back, 5 bases at V and 5 bases at J, with 13 bases in the middle. CDR1 is MNHEY, CDR2 SVGAGI, per germline. The CDR3 contains 14 residues. CDR3 residues: CASSKLATHNEQFF. In nucleotides, the CDR3 is TGTGCCAGCAGTAAGCTAGCGACCCACAATGAGCAGTTCTTC.

The chain has TRBV6-5 and TRBJ2-3, with D hard to call. This CDR3 region has 12 residues. With 4 bases removed from V and 4 bases from J, the gap between germline ends came to 6 bases. From germline, CDR1 is MNHEY and CDR2 SVGAGI. In DNA, the CDR3 is TGTGCCAGCAGTTCGCTAGCAGATACGCAGTATTTT. This codes for CASSSLADTQYF.

The gene calls are TRBV18 and TRBJ2-3; the match to TRBD2 covers 7 bases. V was clipped by 6 bases and J by 2 bases; unmatched bases: 8. The germline V gene encodes CDR1 KGHSH and CDR2 LQKENI. This CDR3 is 15 amino acids long. DNA for the CDR3: TGTGCCAGCTCCCTCACAGCGGGAATCACAGATACGCAGTATTTT. Amino acid sequence: CASSLTAGITDTQYF.

This clone has a count of ten or more. The chain carries TRBV4-3 and TRBJ2-5; 8 positions match TRBD1. V lost 4 bases, J lost 2 bases, and 3 bases stayed unmatched. Germline values: CDR1 LGHNA, CDR2 YSLEER. The CDR3 has 14 residues. CDR3 loop: CASSRGQGQETQYF. CDR3 sequence (DNA): TGCGCCAGCAGCCGAGGACAGGGTCAAGAGACCCAGTACTTC.

This clone came up once. This sequence joins TRBV11-2 and TRBJ2-4, with a weak D call TRBD1 (5 bases). The CDR3 runs 15 residues. The germline V and J ends were trimmed by 7 bases and 1 base, with 14 bases remaining between them. Germline V gene data show CDR1 as SGHAT and CDR2 as FQNNGV. This CDR3 reads CASTPKKGAKNIQYF. CDR3 nucleotide sequence: TGTGCCAGCACCCCAAAAAAGGGGGCCAAAAACATTCAGTACTTC. Combining the CDR3 with reference TRBV11-2 and TRBJ2-4 gives the whole variable domain EAGVAQSPRYKIIEKRQSVAFWCNPISGHATLYWYQQILGQGPKLLIQFQNNGVVDDSQLPKDRFSAERLKGVDSTLKIQPAKLEDSAVYLCASTPKKGAKNIQYFGAGTRLSVL.

This clone has only a few counts. The chain combines TRBV7-2 with TRBJ2-3; TRBD2 agrees at 8 bases. The CDR3 has 14 amino acids. V trimming: 3 bases; J trimming: 6 bases; junction bases outside the gene matches: 5. The germline V gene encodes CDR1 SGHTA and CDR2 FQGNSA. CDR3 residues: CASSLPGGGDTQYF. The CDR3 bases are TGTGCCAGCAGCTTGCCGGGAGGGGGGGATACGCAGTATTTT.

This clone was observed a few times. The chain joins TRBV28 to TRBJ2-5; TRBD2 matches at 7 bases. V shed 7 bases, J shed 4 bases, and the junction held 15 bases outside the gene matches. Germline CDR1 reads MDHEN; CDR2 reads SYDVKM. CDR3 length equals 16 residues. CDR3 bases: TGTGCCAGCACCGGGCGGGAGATTCGGCGGGGAGAGACCCAGTACTTC. Protein product: CASTGREIRRGETQYF.

The chain couples TRBV7-3 to TRBJ2-4, with TRBD2 matching over 8 bases. The CDR3 runs 13 residues. V lost 5 bases to trimming and J lost 6 bases; unmatched junction nucleotides: 3. Germline V gene lookup returns CDR1 SGHTA and CDR2 FQGTGA. The CDR3, as DNA: TGTGCCAGCAGCGACGGGGGGGGAAACATTCAGTACTTC. Its protein is CASSDGGGNIQYF.

The chain is built from TRBV7-2 and TRBJ1-3, with 7 bases that match TRBD1. The length of the CDR3 is 13 residues. The germline V gene has CDR1 SGHTA and CDR2 FQGNSA. With V trimmed by 6 bases and J by 2 bases, 1 base remained unmatched. This CDR3 reads CASSQGAGNTIYF. The CDR3 DNA reads as TGTGCCAGCAGTCAGGGGGCTGGAAACACCATATATTTT.

This clone was seen a handful of times. The chain links TRBV7-2 to TRBJ1-2; D perhaps matches TRBD1 (5 bases). Per germline, CDR1 SGHTA and CDR2 FQGNSA. This CDR3 comprises 17 residues. Trimming left V 4 bases short and J 4 bases short, with 22 bases between. The DNA for the CDR3 is TGTGCCAGCAGCTCCTCCCAAGGAACAGGAGGGAGCTATGGCTACACCTTC. Protein product: CASSSSQGTGGSYGYTF. Using reference TRBV7-2 and TRBJ1-2 for the parts outside the CDR3, the full variable domain is GAGVSQSPSNKVTEKGKDVELRCDPISGHTALYWYRQSLGQGLEFLIYFQGNSAPDKSGLPSDRFSAERTGGSVSTLTIQRTQQEDSAVYLCASSSSQGTGGSYGYTFGSGTRLTVV.

This clone has a handful of counts. The chain joins TRBV29-1 to TRBJ2-5; D uncertain. Germline values: CDR1 SQVTM, CDR2 ANQGSEA. CDR3 length equals 12 residues. V shed 7 bases and J shed 1 base, with 10 bases lying between them. CDR3 in amino acids: CSAQELQETQYF. As DNA, the CDR3 is TGCAGCGCCCAGGAACTCCAAGAGACCCAGTACTTC.

This clone appeared a few times. This chain joins TRBV25-1 and TRBJ1-4; D is uncertain. The CDR3 length is 15 residues. CDR1 is MGHDK, CDR2 SYGVNS, per germline. Deletions cut 4 bases from V and 3 bases from J, with 12 bases between. The CDR3 loop is CASSALSRANEKLFF. In nucleotides, the CDR3 is TGTGCCAGCAGTGCTCTTAGCAGAGCTAATGAAAAACTGTTTTTT.

The table lists this clone with a few counts. The chain joins TRBV6-1 to TRBJ2-7, with TRBD1 identical over 8 bases. Germline CDR1 MNHNS, CDR2 SASEGT. With 3 bases clipped from V and 4 bases from J, the junction kept 5 bases outside the gene matches. The CDR3 is 14 residues long. The CDR3 loop is CASSEDRARYEQYF. CDR3 coding DNA: TGTGCCAGCAGTGAGGACAGGGCTCGGTACGAGCAGTACTTC.

In this sample, this clone turned up a few times. The chain is built from TRBV19 and TRBJ1-6; TRBD1 aligns across 8 bases. The V gene end was trimmed by 7 bases and the J gene end by 7 bases; junction bases not matched to a gene: 3. This CDR3 contains 13 residues. CDR1 is LNHDA, CDR2 SQIVND, per germline (reference sequence). The CDR3 spells CASKGTGNSPLHF. CDR3 coding DNA: TGTGCCAGTAAAGGGACAGGCAATTCACCCCTCCACTTT.

This clone was observed a handful of times. The chain is built from TRBV7-2 and TRBJ2-2; D is possibly TRBD1 (6 bases). The CDR3 loop spans 18 amino acids. Per germline, CDR1 SGHTA and CDR2 FQGNSA. V was shortened by 1 base and J by 1 base, with 16 bases between the two germline ends. The chain's CDR3 is CASSLGRGGAENTGELFF. CDR3 coding DNA: TGTGCCAGCAGCTTAGGGCGAGGGGGAGCGGAGAACACCGGGGAGCTGTTTTTT.

V is TRBV28 and J is TRBJ2-7, with 10 positions matching TRBD1. Germline assignment: CDR1 MDHEN and CDR2 SYDVKM. The CDR3 is made up of 15 amino acids. With V trimmed by 4 bases and J by 3 bases, 6 bases remained unmatched. The CDR3 is CASSSSTGGYYEQYF. The CDR3 DNA follows: TGTGCCAGCAGTTCCTCGACAGGGGGCTACTACGAGCAGTACTTC. Complete variable domain (other parts from reference TRBV28 and TRBJ2-7): DVKVTQSSRYLVKRTGEKVFLECVQDMDHENMFWYRQDPGLGLRLIYFSYDVKMKEKGDIPEGYSVSREKKERFSLILESASTNQTSMYLCASSSSTGGYYEQYFGPGTRLTVT.

This clone was seen a few times. The CDR3 nucleotides read TGTGCCTGGAGTGTTGGCCCAAAACTGTTTTTT. Encoded protein: CAWSVGPKLFF. The rearrangement uses TRBV30 and TRBJ1-4; D is undetermined. Trimming left V 0 bases short and J 10 bases short, with 6 bases between. The CDR3 consists of 11 residues. Germline values: CDR1 GTSNPN, CDR2 SVGIG (reference sequence).